The 30 T cell receptor beta chains given below trace back to one sample, sequenced in a study of T cells in Graves' hyperthyroidism and ophthalmopathy. The source material, RNA transcripts, was used to amplify TCR beta CDR3 regions. Carried out on the TCR CDR3, a first-round RT-PCR used the HTBI primer set. MiXCR, applied by TCRdb to the multiplex PCR reads, yields one record per CDR3 protein. The sample yields 640,000 or so distinct CDR3 sequences, 14% seen once. Sequencing was done on a sample of blood. The receptors here all came from a young woman with Graves' ophthalmopathy.

Ten or more counts support this clonotype. The rearrangement links TRBV2 to TRBJ2-6; TRBD1 agrees at 7 bases. The CDR3 spans 15 residues. V shed 7 bases, J shed 0 bases, and the junction held 3 bases outside the gene matches. CDR1 SNHLY and CDR2 FYNNEI come from the germline V gene. This CDR3 is CASKGTVSGANVLTF. In DNA form, the CDR3 reads TGTGCCAGCAAAGGGACAGTCTCTGGGGCCAACGTCCTGACTTTC.

This clonotype was seen many times. For the CDR3, the DNA is TGCAGTGCGACCGGGACTAGCGGGACCCCAGACAATCCTTCCTACAATGAGCAGTTCTTC. Translated: CSATGTSGTPDNPSYNEQFF. The chain combines TRBV20-1 with TRBJ2-1; 13 bases map to TRBD2. Germline CDR1 reads DFQATT; CDR2 reads SNEGSKA (reference sequence). CDR3 length: 20 amino acids. The V and J ends lost 6 bases and 1 base, in that order; junction bases with no gene match: 18.

This clonotype came up many times. The chain links TRBV6-1 to TRBJ1-5; no firm D call. CDR1 and CDR2 from the germline V gene are MNHNS and SASEGT. The CDR3 loop spans 17 amino acids. V lost 7 bases, J lost 0 bases, and 19 bases lay in between. In DNA, the CDR3 is TGTGCCAGCACTGGCGGTTCGAGCCGATATAGCAATCAGCCCCAGCATTTT. Encoded protein: CASTGGSSRYSNQPQHF.

Many counts were recorded for this clonotype. The chain is built from TRBV18 and TRBJ2-5, with 7 bases fitting TRBD2. The CDR3 spans 16 residues. Trimming removed 2 bases from V and 0 bases from J; junction bases left unmatched: 6. Germline V gene data show CDR1 as KGHSH and CDR2 as LQKENI. CDR3 DNA: TGTGCCAGCTCACCAGTCGGCGGGAGTCACCAAGAGACCCAGTACTTC. Translation gives CASSPVGGSHQETQYF.

This clonotype occurred once. This chain connects TRBV20-1 to TRBJ1-4; 11 bases align to TRBD1. The CDR3 loop spans 15 amino acids. Germline V gives CDR1 DFQATT, CDR2 SNEGSKA (reference sequence). Unmatched junction bases numbered 9, after V lost 4 bases and J lost 8 bases. CDR3 protein: CSANIYGTGGEKLFF. The CDR3 nucleotides are TGCAGTGCTAACATTTACGGGACAGGGGGAGAAAAACTGTTTTTT.

This clonotype was recorded many times. The gene calls are TRBV18 and TRBJ1-1; no reliable D call. Between the trimmed V and J ends, which lost 4 bases and 3 bases, there was a span of 12 bases. The CDR3 is 14 amino acids. Germline CDR1 and CDR2: KGHSH and LQKENI. Written as DNA, the CDR3 is TGTGCCAGCTCACAAGAATCAAGGGACACTGAAGCTTTCTTT. Encoded protein: CASSQESRDTEAFF.

This clonotype has a count of ten or more. The chain uses TRBV18 and TRBJ2-7; 7 nucleotides match TRBD2. V lost 3 bases, J lost 2 bases, and 7 bases stayed unmatched. Germline V gene data show CDR1 as KGHSH and CDR2 as LQKENI. The CDR3 totals 15 residues. CDR3 amino acids: CASSPKAGRPYEQYF. CDR3 sequence (DNA): TGTGCCAGCTCACCTAAAGCCGGGAGGCCCTACGAGCAGTACTTC.

This clonotype was found a few times. This sequence joins TRBV11-3 and TRBJ1-6, with D possibly TRBD1 on 5 matching bases. There are 17 residues in the CDR3. The V gene's germline CDR1 is SGHNT and CDR2 YENEEA. Trimming removed 0 bases from V and 4 bases from J, with 13 bases in between. This CDR3 is CASSLDGGRVYNSPLHF. The DNA of the CDR3 is TGTGCCAGCAGCTTAGATGGGGGAAGGGTATATAATTCACCCCTCCACTTT.

The chain employs TRBV18 and TRBJ2-7, with unresolved D. This CDR3 region has 16 residues. Germline-derived CDR1 and CDR2 are KGHSH and LQKENI. Between the trimmed V and J ends, which lost 2 bases and 6 bases, there was a span of 20 bases. CDR3 sequence reads: CASSPESSSAPFEQYF. The DNA for the CDR3 is TGTGCCAGCTCACCAGAGTCATCCAGCGCTCCTTTCGAGCAGTACTTC.

This clonotype was observed a handful of times. The J gene is TRBJ1-1, the V gene TRBV16; a possible D gene is TRBD1 (6 bases). The CDR3 is made up of 15 amino acids. From germline, CDR1 is KGHSY and CDR2 FQNENV. Trimming took 2 bases from V and 0 from J, leaving 10 bases between them. CDR3 coding DNA: TGTGCCAGCAGCCAAAGGGGGTTGATGAACACTGAAGCTTTCTTT. This codes for CASSQRGLMNTEAFF.

This chain links TRBV28 with TRBJ1-6; D unclear. CDR3 length: 11 residues. The V gene's germline CDR1 is MDHEN and CDR2 SYDVKM. V gave up 6 bases and J gave up 18 bases, with 15 bases separating them. The CDR3 spells CASRLGGIHHF. The CDR3 DNA is TGTGCCAGCAGACTCGGAGGGATCCACCACTTT.

This clonotype was seen a few times. The chain uses TRBV28 and TRBJ2-2; D could derive from TRBD1 or TRBD2 (5 bases each). In germline, CDR1 is MDHEN, CDR2 SYDVKM. The CDR3 covers 14 residues. V lost 3 bases and J lost 3, with 8 bases in between. The CDR3: CASSFLGDTGELFF. CDR3 nucleotides: TGTGCCAGCAGTTTCCTGGGGGACACCGGGGAGCTGTTTTTT.

This clonotype turned up a few times. The CDR3 is CASSSYRALDLYNEQFF. CDR3 coding DNA: TGTGCCAGCAGCTCTTACAGGGCACTAGATCTCTACAATGAGCAGTTCTTC. The gene calls are TRBV7-9 and TRBJ2-1; possibly TRBD1 for D (6 bases). Germline CDR1 reads SEHNR; CDR2 reads FQNEAQ (reference sequence). This CDR3 has 17 amino acids. With 4 bases removed from V and 3 bases from J, the gap between germline ends came to 19 bases.

This clonotype was picked up many times. V gene TRBV20-1 combines with J gene TRBJ2-5, with D perhaps TRBD2 (5 bases). This CDR3 is 13 amino acids long. V lost 0 bases and J lost 5, with 10 bases in between. The germline CDR1 and CDR2 sequences are DFQATT and SNEGSKA (reference sequence). The CDR3: CSARDSVAETQYF. For the CDR3, the DNA is TGCAGTGCTAGAGATTCGGTAGCGGAGACCCAGTACTTC.

This clonotype has a count of ten or more. The rearrangement uses TRBV6-1 and TRBJ2-7, with 9 bases identical to TRBD1. V lost 6 bases to trimming and J lost 3 bases; unmatched junction nucleotides: 6. The CDR3 runs 14 residues. Germline CDR1 is MNHNS and CDR2 is SASEGT. CDR3 nucleotide sequence: TGTGCCAGCAGGCGGGGACAGGGACGCTACGAGCAGTACTTC. As protein: CASRRGQGRYEQYF.

Many counts were recorded for this clonotype. The J gene is TRBJ2-5, the V gene TRBV24-1; TRBD1 might be the D (6 bases). Germline values: CDR1 KGHDR, CDR2 SFDVKD. V lost 4 bases and J lost 1, with 9 bases in between. The CDR3 contains 14 residues. CDR3 bases: TGTGCCACCAGTGACATGGACAGCCAAGAGACCCAGTACTTC. This translates into CATSDMDSQETQYF.

This clonotype was detected many times. This chain connects TRBV11-2 to TRBJ1-1, with TRBD1 matching over 7 bases. With 3 bases clipped from V and 1 base from J, the junction kept 2 bases outside the gene matches. The CDR3 length is 14 residues. CDR1 is SGHAT, CDR2 FQNNGV, per germline. CDR3: CASSFGTANTEAFF. The CDR3 DNA sequence: TGTGCCAGCAGCTTCGGGACAGCGAACACTGAAGCTTTCTTT.

This clonotype has at least ten counts. The CDR3 spells CAGSGRVTEAFF. CDR3 coding DNA: TGTGCCGGCTCAGGGCGGGTCACTGAAGCTTTCTTT. The chain employs TRBV30 and TRBJ1-1, with a tentative D call TRBD1 (5 bases). Trimming cost V 8 bases and J 4 bases, with 14 bases left between them. The CDR3 covers 12 residues. Germline V gene data show CDR1 as GTSNPN and CDR2 as SVGIG (reference sequence). Full variable domain (outside the CDR3, taken from reference TRBV30 and TRBJ1-1): SQTIHQWPATLVQPVGSPLSLECTVEGTSNPNLYWYRQAAGRGLQLLFYSVGIGQISSEVPQNLSASRPQDRQFILSSKKLLLSDSGFYLCAGSGRVTEAFFGQGTRLTVV.

This clonotype came up a few times. The V call is TRBV29-1, the J call TRBJ2-7; 8 positions match TRBD2. Germline-derived CDR1 and CDR2 are SQVTM and ANQGSEA. This CDR3 is 11 amino acids long. V lost 6 bases, J lost 9 bases, and 7 bases stayed unmatched. CDR3 in amino acids: CSVRGGGVQYF. The DNA of the CDR3 is TGCAGCGTCCGGGGGGGTGGGGTGCAGTACTTC.

This clonotype has a count of ten or more. V and J are TRBV12-3 or TRBV12-4 and TRBJ2-2; possible D gene TRBD1, 6 bases. CDR3 size: 14 residues. V was pared by 6 bases and J by 5 bases, with 13 bases between. The CDR3 protein is CASRLDRSTGELFF. As DNA, the CDR3 is TGTGCCAGCAGACTAGACAGGTCGACCGGGGAGCTGTTTTTT.

This clonotype came up many times. This chain links TRBV6-1 with TRBJ2-3, with TRBD2 identical over 8 bases. Trimming removed 3 bases from V and 1 base from J; junction bases left unmatched: 6. The length of the CDR3 is 16 residues. Germline values: CDR1 MNHNS, CDR2 SASEGT. The CDR3 DNA sequence: TGTGCCAGCAGTGAGGGGCTAGCGGGCGGCACAGATACGCAGTATTTT. It yields the protein CASSEGLAGGTDTQYF.

This clonotype was observed many times. This chain links TRBV7-6 with TRBJ2-1, with 12 nucleotides matching TRBD2. CDR1 SGHVS and CDR2 FNYEAQ come from the germline V gene. V trimming: 3 bases; J trimming: 4 bases; junction bases outside the gene matches: 7. This CDR3 has 17 residues. CDR3 DNA sequence: TGTGCCAGCAGCTTTTCCGGGACTAGCGGGTGGTACAATGAGCAGTTCTTC. It is translated as CASSFSGTSGWYNEQFF.

The DNA of the CDR3 is TGTGCCACCAGCAGAGATAGGGGGAACGGGGAGCTGTTTTTT. Protein: CATSRDRGNGELFF. This chain links TRBV15 with TRBJ2-2; tentatively, D is TRBD1 (6 bases). Germline CDR1 reads LNHNV; CDR2 reads YYDKDF (reference sequence). V lost 0 bases and J lost 7, with 9 bases in between. This CDR3 spans 14 amino acids.

The count of this clonotype is one. The chain combines TRBV5-1 with TRBJ2-3; 7 bases are a match to TRBD1. CDR1 SGHRS and CDR2 YFSETQ come from the germline V gene. V shed 3 bases, J shed 2 bases, and the junction held 6 bases outside the gene matches. The CDR3 extends over 15 amino acids. The CDR3 coding sequence is TGCGCCAGCAGCTCCTGGACAGGATCCACAGATACGCAGTATTTT. Its translation is CASSSWTGSTDTQYF.

This clonotype turned up a few times. Given a much more abundant clone one base away, this may be a read error. The V and J genes are TRBV19 and TRBJ1-1; D gene ambiguous. The CDR3 covers 12 residues. Trimming took 1 base from V and 4 from J, leaving 4 bases between them. Germline CDR1 and CDR2: LNHDA and SQIVND (reference sequence). The CDR3 spells CASSIGVTEAFF. CDR3 bases: TGTGCCAGTAGTATAGGGGTCACTGAAGCTTTCTTT. Variable domain in full (rest from reference TRBV19 and TRBJ1-1): DGGITQSPKYLFRKEGQNVTLSCEQNLNHDAMYWYRQDPGQGLRLIYYSQIVNDFQKGDIAEGYSVSREKKESFPLTVTSAQKNPTAFYLCASSIGVTEAFFGQGTRLTVV.

This clonotype was seen only a few times. The chain has TRBV7-9 and TRBJ2-7, with 10 bases fitting TRBD1. This CDR3 contains 14 residues. Germline V gene lookup returns CDR1 SEHNR and CDR2 FQNEAQ (reference sequence). The trim removed 6 bases at V and 7 bases at J, leaving 9 bases unmatched. In nucleotides, the CDR3 is TGTGCCAGCAGTCCCGGGACAGGGGAAATTGAGCAGTACTTC. Translating gives CASSPGTGEIEQYF.

In regard to this clonotype: This could be a read error, since a much larger clone is one nucleotide away. The V call is TRBV7-3, the J call TRBJ1-1; D call uncertain. This CDR3 is built from 15 residues. CDR1 is SGHTA, CDR2 FQGTGA, per germline. The DNA of the CDR3 is TGTGCCAGCAGCCTCAAGGGTCCCATGTTCACTGAAGCTCTCTTT. Translated, it gives CASSLKGPMFTEALF. The variable domain in full, with the rest retrieved from reference TRBV7-3 and TRBJ1-1, is GAGVSQTPSNKVTEKGKYVELRCDPISGHTALYWYRQSLGQGPEFLIYFQGTGAADDSGLPNDRFFAVRPEGSVSTLKIQRTERGDSAVYLCASSLKGPMFTEALFGQGTRLTVV.

This clonotype was observed many times. This sequence joins TRBV5-1 and TRBJ2-2, with D maybe TRBD1 (5 bases). Germline V gene data show CDR1 as SGHRS and CDR2 as YFSETQ. This CDR3 is 16 amino acids long. The ends were cut back, 0 bases at V and 0 bases at J, with 9 bases in the middle. As DNA, the CDR3 is TGCGCCAGCAGCTTGGAGGGGCGAACGAACACCGGGGAGCTGTTTTTT. Translated, it gives CASSLEGRTNTGELFF.

The genes are TRBV19 and TRBJ2-1, with 7 bases fitting TRBD1. J gave up 8 bases and V 6 bases, and 13 bases lay outside the gene matches. The CDR3 covers 15 residues. CDR1 is LNHDA and CDR2 is SQIVND in the germline V gene (reference sequence). The CDR3 DNA follows: TGTGCCAGTAGGATCACAGGGGTAGGGCGGGATGAGCAGTTCTTC. Translating gives CASRITGVGRDEQFF.

This clonotype was recorded many times. The rearrangement uses TRBV28 and TRBJ2-1, with no clear D. In germline, CDR1 is MDHEN, CDR2 SYDVKM. The CDR3 length is 15 residues. The ends were cut back, 3 bases at V and 0 bases at J, with 9 bases in the middle. In DNA form, the CDR3 reads TGTGCCAGCAGTTTTGGCGTTAGCTCCTACAATGAGCAGTTCTTC. Residues: CASSFGVSSYNEQFF.